This entry lists 9 T cell receptor beta chains sequenced from one sample in a study of blood T cell repertoires in COVID-19 (dated by TCRdb to the early 2020s). Libraries were made using the immunoSEQ multiplex PCR assay. What TCRdb holds here is the immuneACCESS table cut down to in-frame rearrangements. Part of the clones is not present; checked against another copy, under half of the missing clones reflect an unresolved V gene, and the others are unexplained. This sample lists tens of thousands of clones; approximately 78% were detected once. The biggest ten clones account for 14% of the sample. What was sequenced was peripheral blood. These receptors came from a man aged 60 to 75 with COVID-19, enrolled during active disease.

The chain couples TRBV3-1 (or the pseudogene TRBV3-2) to TRBJ1-6, with D tentatively TRBD1 (5 bases). Between the trimmed V and J ends, which lost 1 base and 7 bases, there was a span of 17 bases. The CDR3 is 17 amino acids. The V gene's germline CDR1 is LGHDT and CDR2 YNNKEL (reference sequence). The CDR3 coding sequence is TGTGCCAGCAGCCAAGGAATTCCGGGACTGTCAAATTCACCCCTCCACTTT. It yields the protein CASSQGIPGLSNSPLHF.

The rearrangement uses TRBV29-1 and TRBJ1-1; tentative D call: TRBD1 (5 bases). The germline V gene has CDR1 SQVTM and CDR2 ANQGSEA. With 3 bases removed from V and 1 base from J, the gap between germline ends came to 12 bases. The CDR3 is 14 amino acids. The CDR3 DNA reads as TGCAGCGTTGATAAGGCAGGGCAGAACACTGAAGCTTTCTTT. Protein: CSVDKAGQNTEAFF.

The rearrangement joins TRBV7-3 to TRBJ2-3, with 9 nucleotides matching TRBD1. V lost 5 bases to trimming and J lost 2 bases; unmatched junction nucleotides: 2. The length of the CDR3 is 14 residues. Germline loops: CDR1 SGHTA, CDR2 FQGTGA. The CDR3 nucleotides read TGTGCCAGCAGCCGGGACAGGGCCACAGATACGCAGTATTTT. This gives the protein CASSRDRATDTQYF.

The chain employs TRBV9 and TRBJ2-3; D uncertain. CDR1 and CDR2 (germline): SGDLS, YYNGEE. This CDR3 contains 14 residues. The V and J ends lost 3 bases and 2 bases respectively, with 10 bases between them. CDR3 sequence reads: CASSARVHTDTQYF. The DNA for the CDR3 is TGTGCCAGCAGCGCACGGGTACACACAGATACGCAGTATTTT.

The rearrangement joins TRBV5-4 to TRBJ2-5, with D possibly being TRBD2 (6 bases). The V gene lost 4 bases and the J gene lost 4 bases, with 17 bases spanning the gap. The CDR3 is 15 amino acids. CDR1 SGHNT and CDR2 YYREEE come from the germline V gene (reference sequence). The DNA for the CDR3 is TGTGCCAGCAGCCTCGCTAGCGACTCGGTAGAGACCCAGTACTTC. Its translation: CASSLASDSVETQYF.

The V and J genes are TRBV11-2 and TRBJ2-5; the D is unclear. With 1 base removed from V and 5 bases from J, the gap between germline ends came to 5 bases. The CDR3 is made up of 12 amino acids. Germline V gene lookup returns CDR1 SGHAT and CDR2 FQNNGV. CDR3 DNA sequence: TGTGCCAGCAGCTTAGTTCCGGAGACCCAGTACTTC. This sequence encodes CASSLVPETQYF.

V and J are TRBV11-2 and TRBJ2-1; D is uncertain. The CDR3 extends over 13 amino acids. V was shortened by 2 bases and J by 7 bases, with 9 bases between the two germline ends. Germline V gene lookup returns CDR1 SGHAT and CDR2 FQNNGV. The CDR3 nucleotides are TGTGCCAGCAGCTTAAATCGAGAAAATGAGCAGTTCTTC. Protein product: CASSLNRENEQFF.

This chain joins TRBV11-3 and TRBJ1-4; D is uncertain. The CDR3 loop spans 15 amino acids. The germline CDR1 and CDR2 sequences are SGHNT and YENEEA. Trimming stripped 4 bases from V and 0 bases from J, with 9 bases between. The CDR3 protein is CASSSGLATNEKLFF. DNA of the CDR3: TGTGCCAGCAGCTCCGGACTTGCAACTAATGAAAAACTGTTTTTT.

V gene TRBV19 combines with J gene TRBJ2-1, with 7 bases identical to TRBD2. The CDR3 loop spans 15 amino acids. After removal of 6 bases from V and 5 bases from J, the junction contained 10 bases not matched to a gene. Germline loops: CDR1 LNHDA, CDR2 SQIVND (reference sequence). This CDR3 is CASSPWASGDNEQFF. DNA of the CDR3: TGTGCCAGTAGCCCCTGGGCTAGCGGAGACAATGAGCAGTTCTTC.